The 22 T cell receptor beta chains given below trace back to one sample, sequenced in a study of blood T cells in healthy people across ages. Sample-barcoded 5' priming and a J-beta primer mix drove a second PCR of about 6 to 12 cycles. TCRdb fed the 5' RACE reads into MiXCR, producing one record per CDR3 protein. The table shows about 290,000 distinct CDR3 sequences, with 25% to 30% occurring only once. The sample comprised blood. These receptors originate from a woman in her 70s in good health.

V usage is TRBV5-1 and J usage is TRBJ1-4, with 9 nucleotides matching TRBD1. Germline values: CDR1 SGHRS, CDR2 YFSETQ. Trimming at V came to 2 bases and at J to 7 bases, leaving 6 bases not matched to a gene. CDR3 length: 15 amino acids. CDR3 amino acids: CASSFTGQGGEKLFF. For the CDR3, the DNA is TGCGCCAGCAGCTTTACGGGACAGGGCGGTGAAAAACTGTTTTTT.

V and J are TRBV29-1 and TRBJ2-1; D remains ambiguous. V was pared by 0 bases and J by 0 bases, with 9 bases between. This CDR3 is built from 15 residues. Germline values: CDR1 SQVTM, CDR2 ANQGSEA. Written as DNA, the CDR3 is TGCAGCGTTGAAGATAGTGCGATCTCCTACAATGAGCAGTTCTTC. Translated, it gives CSVEDSAISYNEQFF.

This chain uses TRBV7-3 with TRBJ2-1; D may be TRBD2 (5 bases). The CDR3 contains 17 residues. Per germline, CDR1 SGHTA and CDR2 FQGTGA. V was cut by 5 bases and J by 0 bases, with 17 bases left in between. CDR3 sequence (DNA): TGTGCCAGCAGCCCGGCCTTGGACTTTAGCTCCTACAATGAGCAGTTCTTC. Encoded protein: CASSPALDFSSYNEQFF.

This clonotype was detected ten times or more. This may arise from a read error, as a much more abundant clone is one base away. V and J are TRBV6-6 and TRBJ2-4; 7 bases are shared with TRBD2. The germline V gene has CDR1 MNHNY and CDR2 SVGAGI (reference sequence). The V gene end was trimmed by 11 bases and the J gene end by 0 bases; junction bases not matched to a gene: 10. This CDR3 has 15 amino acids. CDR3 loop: CAPSPGGLAKNIQYF. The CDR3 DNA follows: TGTGCCCCGTCTCCGGGAGGACTAGCCAAAAACATTCAGTACTTC.

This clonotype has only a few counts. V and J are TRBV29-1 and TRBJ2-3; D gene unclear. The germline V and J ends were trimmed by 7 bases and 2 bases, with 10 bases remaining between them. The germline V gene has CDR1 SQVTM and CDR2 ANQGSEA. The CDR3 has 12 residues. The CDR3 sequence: CSATEFTDTQYF. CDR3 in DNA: TGCAGCGCCACAGAATTCACAGATACGCAGTATTTT.

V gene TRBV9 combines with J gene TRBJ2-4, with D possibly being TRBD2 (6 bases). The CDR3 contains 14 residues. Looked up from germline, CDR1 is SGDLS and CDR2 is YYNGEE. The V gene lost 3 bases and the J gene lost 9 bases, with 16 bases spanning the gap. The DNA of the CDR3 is TGTGCCAGCAGCGCCACTAGCTTTGATAGCATTCAGTACTTC. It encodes CASSATSFDSIQYF.

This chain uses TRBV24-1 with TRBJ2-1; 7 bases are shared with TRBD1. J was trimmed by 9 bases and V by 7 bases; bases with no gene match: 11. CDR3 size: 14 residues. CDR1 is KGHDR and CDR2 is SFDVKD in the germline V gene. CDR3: CATSTTTGQREQFF. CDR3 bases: TGTGCCACCAGCACAACGACAGGGCAGCGTGAGCAGTTCTTC.

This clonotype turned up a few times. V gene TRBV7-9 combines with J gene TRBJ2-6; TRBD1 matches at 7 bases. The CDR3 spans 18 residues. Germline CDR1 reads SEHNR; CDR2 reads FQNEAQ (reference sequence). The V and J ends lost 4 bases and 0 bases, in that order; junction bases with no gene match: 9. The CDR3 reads CASSSLSAGGSGANVLTF. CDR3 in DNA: TGTGCCAGCAGCTCCTTATCGGCAGGGGGCTCTGGGGCCAACGTCCTGACTTTC.

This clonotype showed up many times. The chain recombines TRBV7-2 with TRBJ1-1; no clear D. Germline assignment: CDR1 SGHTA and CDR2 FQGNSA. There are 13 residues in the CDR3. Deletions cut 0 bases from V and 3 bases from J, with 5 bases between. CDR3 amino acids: CASSLAGYTEAFF. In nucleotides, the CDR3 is TGTGCCAGCAGCTTAGCCGGGTACACTGAAGCTTTCTTT.

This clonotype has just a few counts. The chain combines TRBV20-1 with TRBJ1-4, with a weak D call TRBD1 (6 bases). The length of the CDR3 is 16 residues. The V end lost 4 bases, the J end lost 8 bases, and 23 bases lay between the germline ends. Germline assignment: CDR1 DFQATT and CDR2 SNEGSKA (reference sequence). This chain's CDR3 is CSATIGGAQRNEKLFF. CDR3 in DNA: TGCAGTGCTACCATAGGGGGGGCACAGAGGAACGAAAAACTGTTTTTT.

The CDR3 reads CASSHSPGELFF. The DNA for the CDR3 is TGCGCCAGCAGCCATTCCCCCGGGGAGCTGTTTTTT. V usage is TRBV4-1 and J usage is TRBJ2-2; D not certain. Germline V gene sequence: CDR1 MGHRA, CDR2 YSYEKL. The CDR3 contains 12 residues. Deletions cut 3 bases from V and 6 bases from J, with 5 bases between.

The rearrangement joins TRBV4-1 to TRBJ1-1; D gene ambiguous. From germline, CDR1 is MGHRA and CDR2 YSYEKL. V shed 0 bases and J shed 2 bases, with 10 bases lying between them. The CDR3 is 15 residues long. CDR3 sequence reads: CASSQEGGGNTEAFF. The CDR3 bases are TGCGCCAGCAGCCAAGAGGGAGGAGGAAACACTGAAGCTTTCTTT.

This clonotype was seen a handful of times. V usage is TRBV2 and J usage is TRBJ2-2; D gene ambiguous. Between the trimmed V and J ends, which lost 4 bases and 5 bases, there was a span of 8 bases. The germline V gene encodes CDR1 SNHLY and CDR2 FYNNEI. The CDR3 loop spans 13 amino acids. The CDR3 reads CASSVTVTGELFF. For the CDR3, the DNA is TGTGCCAGCAGTGTAACAGTAACCGGGGAGCTGTTTTTT.

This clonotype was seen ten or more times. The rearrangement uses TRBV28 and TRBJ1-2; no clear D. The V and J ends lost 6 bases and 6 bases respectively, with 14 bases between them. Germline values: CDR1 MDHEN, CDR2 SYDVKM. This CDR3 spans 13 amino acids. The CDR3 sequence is CASSPSRTHGYTF. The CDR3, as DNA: TGTGCCAGCAGCCCCAGTAGGACCCATGGCTACACCTTC.

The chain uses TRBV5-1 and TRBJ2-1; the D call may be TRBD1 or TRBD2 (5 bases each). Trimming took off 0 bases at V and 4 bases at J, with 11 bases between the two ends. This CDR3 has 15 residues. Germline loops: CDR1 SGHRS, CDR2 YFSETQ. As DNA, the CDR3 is TGCGCCAGCAGCTTGGGGGGGAGCTTGTACAATGAGCAGTTCTTC. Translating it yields CASSLGGSLYNEQFF.

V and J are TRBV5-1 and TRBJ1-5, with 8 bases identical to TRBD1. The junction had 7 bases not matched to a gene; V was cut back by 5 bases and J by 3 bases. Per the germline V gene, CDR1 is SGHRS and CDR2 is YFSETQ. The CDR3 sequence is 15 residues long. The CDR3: CASRLTGENNQPQHF. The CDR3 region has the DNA TGCGCCAGCAGGTTGACAGGGGAGAACAATCAGCCCCAGCATTTT.

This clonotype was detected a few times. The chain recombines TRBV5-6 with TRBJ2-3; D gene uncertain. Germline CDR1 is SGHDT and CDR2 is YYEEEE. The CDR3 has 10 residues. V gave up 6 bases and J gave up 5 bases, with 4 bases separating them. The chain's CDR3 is CASNGDTQYF. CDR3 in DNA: TGTGCCAGCAATGGAGATACGCAGTATTTT.

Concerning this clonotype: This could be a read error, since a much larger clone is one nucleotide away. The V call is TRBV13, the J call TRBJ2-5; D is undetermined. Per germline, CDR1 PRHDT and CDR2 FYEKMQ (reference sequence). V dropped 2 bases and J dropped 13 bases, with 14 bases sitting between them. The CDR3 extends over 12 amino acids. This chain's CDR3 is CASSLLSYERYF. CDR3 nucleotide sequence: TGTGCCAGCAGCTTACTGAGCTACGAGCGGTACTTC.

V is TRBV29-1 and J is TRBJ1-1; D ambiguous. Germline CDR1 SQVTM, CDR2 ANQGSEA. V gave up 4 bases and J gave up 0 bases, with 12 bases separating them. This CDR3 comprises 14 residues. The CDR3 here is CSVVGVLLNTEAFF. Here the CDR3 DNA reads TGCAGCGTTGTGGGTGTGCTCTTGAACACTGAAGCTTTCTTT.

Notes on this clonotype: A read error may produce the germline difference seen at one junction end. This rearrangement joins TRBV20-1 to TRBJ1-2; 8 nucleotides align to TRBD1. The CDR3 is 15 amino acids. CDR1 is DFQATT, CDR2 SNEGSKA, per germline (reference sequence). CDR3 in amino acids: CSAGDARGLDYGYTF. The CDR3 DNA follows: TGCAGTGCTGGAGATGCCAGGGGGCTAGACTATGGCTACACCTTC.

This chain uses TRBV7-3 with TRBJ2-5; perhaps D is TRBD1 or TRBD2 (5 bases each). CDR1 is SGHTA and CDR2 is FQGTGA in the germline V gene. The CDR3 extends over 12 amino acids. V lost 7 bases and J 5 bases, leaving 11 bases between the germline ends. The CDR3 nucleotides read TGTGCCAGCAACTTGTGGGGGGAGACCCAGTACTTC. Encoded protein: CASNLWGETQYF.

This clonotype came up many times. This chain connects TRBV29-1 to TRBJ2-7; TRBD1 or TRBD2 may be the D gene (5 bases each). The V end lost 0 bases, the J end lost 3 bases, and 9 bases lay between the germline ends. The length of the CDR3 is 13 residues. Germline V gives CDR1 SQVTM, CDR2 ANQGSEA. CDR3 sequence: CSVEEGVGYEQYF. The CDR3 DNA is TGCAGCGTTGAAGAGGGGGTGGGCTACGAGCAGTACTTC.